The following is a T cell receptor (beta chain) sequence with its context. Its matching antigen is unknown. These data are taken from a study of T cell responses to AZD1222 COVID-19 vaccine. CDR1 is SGHDN, CDR2 FVKESK, per germline. V was shortened by 5 bases and J by 3 bases, with 8 bases between the two germline ends. The CDR3 is 13 residues long. The study, taken as a whole, reports: Just a handful of people given AZD1222 tested seropositive at baseline. The donors showed a predominance of white British ancestry and of females, with possible underestimation of clonal diversity.

This table comes from immunoSEQ multiplex PCR, and its TCRdb copy is limited to in-frame clones, with some not included. Of around 190,000 clones listed, almost 95% were seen once; the top ten hold over 1%. The starting material was peripheral blood, obtained on day 0 of AZD1222 vaccination. The chain carries TRBV14 and TRBJ1-5; D gene unclear. The sequence was collected from an adult in good health. In DNA form, the CDR3 reads TGTGCCAGCAGCTCGCACTTCAATCAGCCCCAGCATTTT. Its translation: CASSSHFNQPQHF.